These 30 T cell receptor beta chains share one sample of origin, sequenced in a study of human CD8 memory T cell subsets. UMI-labeled 5' RACE produced the TCR beta libraries. Following a re-call of the 5' RACE reads, TCRdb has one entry per CDR3 protein and lacks DNA. The table counts a few thousand distinct CDR3 sequences; 30% to 35% lies in the top ten. Sequenced: CD8+ T cells from PBMCs. These receptors came from a human donor in good health.

The J gene is TRBJ2-2, the V gene TRBV6-2 or TRBV6-3. The germline gives CDR1 MNHEY, CDR2 SVGEGT. This CDR3 spans 16 amino acids. The CDR3 here is CASSSAGAGETGELFF.

The V gene is TRBV4-2, the J gene TRBJ1-5. The CDR3 sequence is 16 residues long. CDR1 is LGHNA, CDR2 YNFKEQ, per germline. Here the CDR3 reads CASSPLPSGEGQPQHF.

This clonotype is identified as medium-sized from frequency. J is TRBJ1-2 and V is TRBV29-1; the D gene TCRdb calls, TRBD1, cannot be checked with no DNA. This CDR3 has 12 amino acids. The germline V gene has CDR1 SQVTM and CDR2 ANQGSEA. CDR3 in amino acids: CSAPDNWYGYTF.

V usage is TRBV12-3 or TRBV12-4 and J usage is TRBJ2-1; TCRdb designates TRBD1, a call that cannot be tested without DNA. CDR3 size: 14 residues. The CDR3 is CASSLADRANEQFF.

The V and J genes are TRBV28 and TRBJ2-7; no DNA is available, so the TRBD1 call from TCRdb remains unchecked. The CDR3 loop spans 16 amino acids. In germline, CDR1 is MDHEN, CDR2 SYDVKM. This chain's CDR3 is CASSSWTGGLSYEQYF.

The V call is TRBV6-5, the J call TRBJ2-1. Germline-derived CDR1 and CDR2 are MNHEY and SVGAGI. The CDR3 covers 15 residues. CDR3 protein: CASSYGVADPNEQFF.

The chain joins TRBV20-1 to TRBJ2-7; the TCRdb call, TRBD1, lacks DNA for checking. The CDR3 length is 12 residues. From germline, CDR1 is DFQATT and CDR2 SNEGSKA (reference sequence). CDR3 sequence: CSAGQGEIEQYF.

The chain has TRBV4-2 and TRBJ2-7; TCRdb selects TRBD1, and the lack of DNA leaves this call unchecked. CDR1 is LGHNA and CDR2 is YNFKEQ in the germline V gene. The CDR3 loop spans 15 amino acids. The CDR3: CASSQEGGEAYEQYF.

V usage is TRBV14 and J usage is TRBJ2-1. CDR1 is SGHDN and CDR2 is FVKESK in the germline V gene. This CDR3 has 16 amino acids. The CDR3 loop is CASSQDYADSYNEQFF.

The V gene is TRBV29-1, the J gene TRBJ2-1; there is no DNA to check the TCRdb D call of TRBD2. Germline V lookup: CDR1 SQVTM, CDR2 ANQGSEA. There are 14 residues in the CDR3. This chain's CDR3 is CSALGTSGHNEQFF.

The chain joins TRBV6-4 to TRBJ2-1; with no DNA, the TCRdb D assignment of TRBD2 cannot be verified. CDR1 is MRHNA, CDR2 SNTAGT, per germline. The CDR3 extends over 16 amino acids. CDR3 sequence reads: CASSDSGLAGGNEQFF.

The chain recombines TRBV4-2 with TRBJ2-7. Looked up from germline, CDR1 is LGHNA and CDR2 is YNFKEQ. The CDR3 length is 13 residues. The CDR3 protein is CASSQEMSYEQYF.

The rearrangement uses TRBV7-2 and TRBJ2-3; TCRdb returns TRBD2, unconfirmable since there is no DNA. CDR3 length: 16 amino acids. Germline assignment: CDR1 SGHTA and CDR2 FQGNSA. The CDR3 spells CASSHIAGVAADTQYF. Variable domain in full (rest from reference TRBV7-2 and TRBJ2-3): GAGVSQSPSNKVTEKGKDVELRCDPISGHTALYWYRQSLGQGLEFLIYFQGNSAPDKSGLPSDRFSAERTGGSVSTLTIQRTQQEDSAVYLCASSHIAGVAADTQYFGPGTRLTVL.

By frequency, this clonotype is medium-sized. V gene TRBV6-5 combines with J gene TRBJ2-6. This CDR3 has 16 amino acids. Germline V gene data show CDR1 as MNHEY and CDR2 as SVGAGI. This chain's CDR3 is CASSYTQFSGANVLTF.

The chain carries TRBV7-9 and TRBJ2-2; the D call of TRBD1 rests on TCRdb alone, since no DNA is present to check it. Germline lookup yields CDR1 SEHNR and CDR2 FQNEAQ (reference sequence). The length of the CDR3 is 16 residues. CDR3 amino acids: CASSTRDRENTGELFF. Drawing the rest from reference TRBV7-9 and TRBJ2-2, the complete variable domain is DTGVSQNPRHKITKRGQNVTFRCDPISEHNRLYWYRQTLGQGPEFLTYFQNEAQLEKSRLLSDRFSAERPKGSFSTLEIQRTEQGDSAMYLCASSTRDRENTGELFFGEGSRLTVL.

This chain connects TRBV7-6 to TRBJ2-1. Germline CDR1 is SGHVS and CDR2 is FNYEAQ. The CDR3 totals 14 residues. CDR3 protein: CASSLAERYNEQFF. Full variable domain (outside the CDR3, taken from reference TRBV7-6 and TRBJ2-1): GAGVSQSPRYKVTKRGQDVALRCDPISGHVSLYWYRQALGQGPEFLTYFNYEAQQDKSGLPNDRFSAERPEGSISTLTIQRTEQRDSAMYRCASSLAERYNEQFFGPGTRLTVL.

The V call is TRBV5-1, the J call TRBJ2-3; with no DNA, the TCRdb D assignment of TRBD1 cannot be verified. The CDR3 spans 15 residues. Germline V gene lookup returns CDR1 SGHRS and CDR2 YFSETQ. This chain's CDR3 is CASSLQGGLLDTQYF.

V and J are TRBV20-1 and TRBJ2-7; the TCRdb call, TRBD1, lacks DNA for checking. Germline V lookup: CDR1 DFQATT, CDR2 SNEGSKA (reference sequence). The CDR3 runs to 13 residues. The CDR3 is CSARGAIDYEQYF.

The chain has TRBV20-1 and TRBJ1-2; the D call of TRBD1 rests on TCRdb alone, since no DNA is present to check it. Looked up from germline, CDR1 is DFQATT and CDR2 is SNEGSKA (reference sequence). This CDR3 comprises 13 residues. The CDR3 is CSARLQEFDGYTF.

The genes are TRBV5-6 and TRBJ2-7. This CDR3 is 12 amino acids long. CDR1 and CDR2 (germline): SGHDT, YYEEEE. The chain's CDR3 is CASSLVGNEQYF.

The rearrangement joins TRBV27 to TRBJ2-5; lacking DNA, the TRBD2 call made by TCRdb goes unchecked. The CDR3 loop spans 20 amino acids. From germline, CDR1 is MNHEY and CDR2 SMNVEV (reference sequence). The CDR3 sequence: CASSERATDLAAGVGETQYF.

The genes are TRBV15 and TRBJ2-3; the TCRdb call, TRBD2, lacks DNA for checking. The germline gives CDR1 LNHNV, CDR2 YYDKDF (reference sequence). The CDR3 consists of 15 residues. CDR3 in amino acids: CATSRTSGGADTQYF.

The V call is TRBV5-1, the J call TRBJ2-7; TCRdb's D call, TRBD2, is unchecked because there is no DNA. Germline V lookup: CDR1 SGHRS, CDR2 YFSETQ. The CDR3 length is 15 residues. CDR3 residues: CASSLIAGPFYEQYF.

This chain links TRBV4-3 with TRBJ2-1; TCRdb's D call of TRBD1 is untestable without DNA. The CDR3 has 16 residues. Germline CDR1 reads LGHNA; CDR2 reads YSLEER. The CDR3 loop reads CASSQGEGTGSNEQFF.

The chain has TRBV5-1 and TRBJ2-3. CDR3 length: 13 amino acids. The germline gives CDR1 SGHRS, CDR2 YFSETQ. CDR3 protein: CASSLLVTDTQYF.

CDR3 loop: CASSLGLPPYEQYF. The chain uses TRBV5-4 and TRBJ2-7; with no DNA, the TCRdb D assignment of TRBD1 cannot be verified. Per germline, CDR1 SGHNT and CDR2 YYREEE (reference sequence). The CDR3 length is 14 residues.

V and J are TRBV20-1 and TRBJ2-3; TCRdb designates TRBD1, a call that cannot be tested without DNA. The CDR3 extends over 14 amino acids. Germline V gene sequence: CDR1 DFQATT, CDR2 SNEGSKA (reference sequence). CDR3 residues: CSAPTGSHTDTQYF.

V is TRBV27 and J is TRBJ2-1; TCRdb outputs TRBD1, but without DNA this stays unchecked. The CDR3 sequence is 16 residues long. The germline gives CDR1 MNHEY, CDR2 SMNVEV (reference sequence). CDR3 region: CASSSYREQTYNEQFF.

This clonotype registers medium-sized by frequency. V usage is TRBV28 and J usage is TRBJ2-7; the TRBD1 assignment by TCRdb is unverifiable without DNA. There are 15 residues in the CDR3. The germline gives CDR1 MDHEN, CDR2 SYDVKM. The CDR3 spells CASSLGQGPSYEQYF.

The chain joins TRBV20-1 to TRBJ2-7; TCRdb's D call of TRBD2 is untestable without DNA. The CDR3 sequence is 13 residues long. Germline lookup yields CDR1 DFQATT and CDR2 SNEGSKA (reference sequence). The CDR3 region is CSGTGTDGYEQYF.